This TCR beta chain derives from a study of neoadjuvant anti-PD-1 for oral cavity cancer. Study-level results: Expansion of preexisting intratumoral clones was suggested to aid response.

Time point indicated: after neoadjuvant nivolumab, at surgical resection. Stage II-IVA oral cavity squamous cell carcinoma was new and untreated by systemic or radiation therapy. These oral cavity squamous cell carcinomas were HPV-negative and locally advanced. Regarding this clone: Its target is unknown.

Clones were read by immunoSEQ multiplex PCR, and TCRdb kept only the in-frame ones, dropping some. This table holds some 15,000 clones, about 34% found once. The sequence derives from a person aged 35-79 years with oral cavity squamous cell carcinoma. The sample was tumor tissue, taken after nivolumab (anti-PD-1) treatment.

The CDR3 reads CASSPGRGGTEAFF. The CDR3 nucleotides are TGTGCCAGCAGCCCTGGGAGGGGCGGGACTGAAGCTTTCTTT. This chain links TRBV7-2 with TRBJ1-1; tentatively, D is TRBD1 (5 bases). The length of the CDR3 is 14 residues. Trimming removed 5 bases at V and 5 bases at J, with 15 bases between. The germline V gene has CDR1 SGHTA and CDR2 FQGNSA.